This T cell receptor beta chain originates from a study of tumor and adjacent non-tumor tissue in lung cancer. About the study: Aged roughly 30 to 85 years, patients included fewer than 11 men and 5 women with stage I to III disease.

At least ten counts were recorded for this clonotype. As yet, its antigen is unknown. No cell sorting was done before RNA was extracted from the tissue. More than 3 cm separated this lung sample from the edge of the tumor. TCRbeta libraries were built with three rounds of nested PCR, modified from ARM-PCR. One entry per CDR3 protein, called by TCRdb with MiXCR from the multiplex PCR reads. Among over 40,000 distinct CDR3 sequences listed, 60% to 70% were seen once. The study, taken as a whole, reports: Tumor repertoires had a smaller top 100 clone share than normal lung.

The sequencing sample was made of distant non-tumor lung tissue. This sequence was found in a woman aged 40 to 50 with non-small cell lung cancer.

CDR3 region: CASSLEVLAPDTQYF. The DNA for the CDR3 is TGTGCCAGCAGTTTGGAAGTTCTAGCTCCAGATACGCAGTATTTT. The chain joins TRBV12-3 or TRBV12-4 to TRBJ2-3, with a possible D match to TRBD2 (5 bases). Trimming took off 3 bases at V and 4 bases at J, with 14 bases between the two ends. This CDR3 has 15 amino acids.